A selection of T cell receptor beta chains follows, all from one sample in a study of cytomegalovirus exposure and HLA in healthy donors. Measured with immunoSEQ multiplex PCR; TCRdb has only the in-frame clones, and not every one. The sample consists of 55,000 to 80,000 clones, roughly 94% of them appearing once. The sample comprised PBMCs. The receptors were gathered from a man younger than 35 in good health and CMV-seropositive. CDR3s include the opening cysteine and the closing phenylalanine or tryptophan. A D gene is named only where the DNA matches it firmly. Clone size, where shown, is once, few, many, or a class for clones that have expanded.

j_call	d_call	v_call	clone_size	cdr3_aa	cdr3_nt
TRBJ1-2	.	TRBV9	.	CASSSSGLGYTF	TGTGCCAGCAGTTCCTCAGGGTTGGGCTACACCTTC
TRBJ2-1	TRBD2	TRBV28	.	CASFLGGARQKEQFF	TGTGCCAGCTTTCTCGGGGGGGCCCGGCAAAAAGAGCAGTTCTTC
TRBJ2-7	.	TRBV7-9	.	CASGSEERREQYF	TGTGCCAGCGGTTCGGAAGAGCGCCGCGAGCAGTACTTC
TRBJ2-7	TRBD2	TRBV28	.	CASSYPLGLADLSYEQYF	TGTGCCAGCAGTTACCCCCTCGGACTAGCGGACCTTTCCTACGAGCAGTACTTC
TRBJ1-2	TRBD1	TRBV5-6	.	CASSVRDRAIYGYTF	TGTGCCAGCAGCGTCCGGGACAGGGCTATCTATGGCTACACCTTC
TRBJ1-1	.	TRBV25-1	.	CASSRGTTEAFF	TGTGCCAGCAGTCGGGGGACCACTGAAGCTTTCTTT
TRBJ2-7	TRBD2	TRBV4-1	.	CASSQGRGLAGGVYEQYF	TGCGCCAGCAGCCAAGGACGTGGACTAGCGGGAGGGGTCTACGAGCAGTACTTC
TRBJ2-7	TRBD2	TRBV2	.	CASSELGTGGPYEQYF	TGTGCCAGCAGTGAACTGGGAACGGGGGGGCCCTACGAGCAGTACTTC
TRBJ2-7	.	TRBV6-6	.	CASSYSRFPSYEQYF	TGTGCCAGCAGTTACTCGAGGTTTCCCTCCTACGAGCAGTACTTC
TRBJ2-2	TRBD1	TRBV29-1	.	CSCRQGSTGELFF	TGCAGCTGCCGACAGGGTTCGACCGGGGAGCTGTTTTTT
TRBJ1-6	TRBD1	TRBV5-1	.	CASSLDGQGSPLHF	TGCGCCAGCAGCTTGGACGGACAGGGGTCACCCCTCCACTTT
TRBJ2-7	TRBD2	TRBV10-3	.	CAISEPGLAGGEYEQYF	TGTGCCATCAGTGAGCCGGGACTAGCGGGAGGCGAGTACGAGCAGTACTTC
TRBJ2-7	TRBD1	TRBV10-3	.	CAIRGQGFYEQYF	TGTGCCATCAGGGGACAGGGGTTTTACGAGCAGTACTTC
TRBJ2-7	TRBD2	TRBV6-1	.	CSLSGTSGSYEQYF	TGTTCTCTCTCCGGGACTAGCGGCTCCTACGAGCAGTACTTC
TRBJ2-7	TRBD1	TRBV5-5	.	CASSLTGTGSSYEQYF	TGTGCCAGCAGCTTAACCGGGACAGGGAGCTCCTACGAGCAGTACTTC
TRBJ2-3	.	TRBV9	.	CASSVGSLGGAGDTQYF	TGTGCCAGCAGCGTAGGCTCGTTAGGGGGGGCAGGGGATACGCAGTATTTT
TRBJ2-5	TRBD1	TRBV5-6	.	CASSPGQGPGETQYF	TGTGCCAGCAGCCCGGGACAGGGGCCTGGAGAGACCCAGTACTTC
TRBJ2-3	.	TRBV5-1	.	CASSLGLGGRTDTQYF	TGCGCCAGCAGCTTGGGGCTAGGCGGGCGCACAGATACGCAGTATTTT
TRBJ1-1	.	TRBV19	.	CASSLPPGGQVRAFF	TGTGCCAGTAGCTTACCCCCGGGAGGCCAAGTGCGAGCTTTCTTT
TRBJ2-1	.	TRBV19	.	CASSISGTYNEQFF	TGTGCCAGTAGTATTTCGGGAACATACAATGAGCAGTTCTTC
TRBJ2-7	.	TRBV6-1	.	CASSSGQGGSYEQYF	TGTGCCAGCAGCAGTGGGCAGGGGGGATCCTACGAGCAGTACTTC
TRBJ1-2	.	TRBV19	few	CASSIRSYGYTF	TGTGCCAGTAGTATTCGCAGCTATGGCTACACCTTC
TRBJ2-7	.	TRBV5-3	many	CARSRRDRKYSYEQYF	TGTGCCAGAAGCAGGAGGGACAGAAAATACTCCTACGAGCAGTACTTC
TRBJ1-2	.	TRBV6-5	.	CASSYAGSYGYTF	TGTGCCAGCAGTTACGCAGGCTCCTATGGCTACACCTTC
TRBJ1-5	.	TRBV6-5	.	CASSPQRRQPQHF	TGTGCCAGCAGCCCCCAGCGGAGGCAGCCCCAGCATTTT